The 21 T cell receptor beta chains listed next were all sequenced from one sample in a study of cytomegalovirus exposure and HLA in healthy donors. Primers for the PCR totalled 60 Vbeta and 13 Jbeta. The method was immunoSEQ multiplex PCR; TCRdb's version includes in-frame clones alone and lacks a portion of them. This listing includes 130,000 or so clones. Sequences were obtained from PBMCs. These receptors were taken from a woman between 18 and 30 years old in good health and CMV-seronegative.

The chain has TRBV7-2 and TRBJ2-4, with TRBD2 matching 7 bases. CDR3 length: 16 amino acids. Losses at the gene ends were 4 bases for V and 0 bases for J; bases not matched to a gene: 6. Germline CDR1 SGHTA, CDR2 FQGNSA. CDR3 sequence (DNA): TGTGCCAGCAGCTCAACGGGGGGATTAGCCAAAAACATTCAGTACTTC. This codes for CASSSTGGLAKNIQYF.

The DNA for the CDR3 is TGTGCCAGCAGCTTATTAGTGGTGAACACTGAAGCTTTCTTT. Amino acids: CASSLLVVNTEAFF. The chain has TRBV7-9 and TRBJ1-1; D ambiguous. The CDR3 totals 14 residues. The germline V gene encodes CDR1 SEHNR and CDR2 FQNEAQ (reference sequence). V was clipped by 2 bases and J by 0 bases, with 7 bases between them.

V is TRBV5-6 and J is TRBJ1-4; TRBD1 matches 10 bases. Looked up from germline, CDR1 is SGHDT and CDR2 is YYEEEE. This CDR3 has 15 amino acids. V was clipped by 3 bases and J by 8 bases; unmatched bases: 7. CDR3 DNA sequence: TGTGCCAGCAGCTCCGGGACAGGGGTGGGGGAAAAACTGTTTTTT. It encodes CASSSGTGVGEKLFF.

The gene calls are TRBV7-3 and TRBJ2-5, with 8 positions matching TRBD1. The CDR3 is 15 residues long. Germline values: CDR1 SGHTA, CDR2 FQGTGA. The junction had 8 bases not matched to a gene; V was cut back by 6 bases and J by 2 bases. The CDR3 bases are TGTGCCAGCAGTCTAATGGGACAGGCGCAAGAGACCCAGTACTTC. Protein: CASSLMGQAQETQYF.

The chain is built from TRBV2 and TRBJ2-2; possible D gene TRBD2, 7 bases. Per germline, CDR1 SNHLY and CDR2 FYNNEI. V lost 7 bases, J lost 8 bases, and 14 bases lay in between. CDR3 length: 13 residues. The CDR3 DNA follows: TGTGCCAGCATGGGCGGGGGCTGGGGGGAGCTGTTTTTT. It is translated as CASMGGGWGELFF.

The V and J genes are TRBV4-1 and TRBJ2-1, with D unresolved. Germline loops: CDR1 MGHRA, CDR2 YSYEKL. The CDR3 contains 14 residues. Trimming removed 2 bases at V and 6 bases at J, with 11 bases between. The CDR3 DNA reads TGCGCCAGCAGCCAACCAACAAGATCCAATGAGCAGTTCTTC. It specifies CASSQPTRSNEQFF.

The V call is TRBV4-1, the J call TRBJ1-1; D may be TRBD1 (6 bases). V was trimmed by 0 bases and J by 10 bases, leaving 12 bases between them. Germline V lookup: CDR1 MGHRA, CDR2 YSYEKL. The CDR3 totals 13 residues. The CDR3 loop reads CASSQDPGRGAFF. The CDR3 bases are TGCGCCAGCAGCCAAGATCCGGGCAGGGGAGCTTTCTTT.

V gene TRBV28 combines with J gene TRBJ2-2; possible D gene TRBD1, 5 bases. Trimming stripped 1 base from V and 3 bases from J, with 15 bases between. This CDR3 spans 17 amino acids. Germline-derived CDR1 and CDR2 are MDHEN and SYDVKM. As DNA, the CDR3 is TGTGCCAGCAGTTTATCTCTGGCGCTAGGGGACACCGGGGAGCTGTTTTTT. This gives the protein CASSLSLALGDTGELFF. The full variable domain, its missing parts supplied by reference TRBV28 and TRBJ2-2, is DVKVTQSSRYLVKRTGEKVFLECVQDMDHENMFWYRQDPGLGLRLIYFSYDVKMKEKGDIPEGYSVSREKKERFSLILESASTNQTSMYLCASSLSLALGDTGELFFGEGSRLTVL.

This rearrangement joins TRBV5-4 to TRBJ1-5; TRBD1 matches 8 bases. Germline V lookup: CDR1 SGHNT, CDR2 YYREEE (reference sequence). The CDR3 is 19 residues long. V lost 4 bases, J lost 0 bases, and 15 bases stayed unmatched. The CDR3 DNA reads TGTGCCAGCAGCAGCCGGACAGGGCATTCGAGAGCTAGCAATCAGCCCCAGCATTTT. It encodes CASSSRTGHSRASNQPQHF.

The rearrangement uses TRBV25-1 and TRBJ2-7; tentative D call: TRBD1 (6 bases). The germline V and J ends were trimmed by 4 bases and 3 bases, with 19 bases remaining between them. The CDR3 loop spans 16 amino acids. Germline-derived CDR1 and CDR2 are MGHDK and SYGVNS. The CDR3 reads CASSAGGADHIYEQYF. The CDR3 coding sequence is TGTGCCAGCAGTGCTGGGGGCGCCGATCATATCTACGAGCAGTACTTC.

The V gene is TRBV6-5, the J gene TRBJ1-1; D remains unclear. The germline V gene has CDR1 MNHEY and CDR2 SVGAGI. The ends were cut back, 6 bases at V and 7 bases at J, with 9 bases in the middle. The CDR3 is 11 residues long. CDR3 nucleotide sequence: TGTGCCAGCAGCGCCCCGGGTGAAGCTTTCTTT. This gives the protein CASSAPGEAFF.

The V gene is TRBV5-6, the J gene TRBJ2-2; 15 bases match TRBD2. With 4 bases clipped from V and 7 bases from J, the junction kept 5 bases outside the gene matches. The CDR3 has 16 amino acids. The germline V gene encodes CDR1 SGHDT and CDR2 YYEEEE. The DNA of the CDR3 is TGTGCCAGCAGCCGAGGACTAGCGGGAGGGATCGGGGAGCTGTTTTTT. As protein: CASSRGLAGGIGELFF.

With respect to this clone: Sequence at one end of the junction differs from germline and may be a read error. The chain joins TRBV7-7 to TRBJ2-1; 10 nucleotides line up with TRBD2. Germline CDR1 is SSHAT and CDR2 is FNYEAQ (reference sequence). CDR3 length: 13 residues. As DNA, the CDR3 is TGTGCCAGCAGCGTAGCGGGAGGCAATGAGCAGTTCTTC. It translates to CASSVAGGNEQFF.

V gene TRBV30 combines with J gene TRBJ2-3, with 8 bases that match TRBD2. Germline trimming cut 2 bases from V and 3 bases from J; bases unmatched to any gene: 4. The germline V gene has CDR1 GTSNPN and CDR2 SVGIG (reference sequence). CDR3 size: 14 residues. The CDR3 protein is CAWSSGSETDTQYF. The CDR3 nucleotides are TGTGCCTGGAGTAGCGGGAGCGAAACAGATACGCAGTATTTT.

V and J are TRBV28 and TRBJ2-1; 10 bases line up with TRBD2. Germline loops: CDR1 MDHEN, CDR2 SYDVKM. The CDR3 is 14 residues long. V lost 7 bases and J lost 4; bases outside the gene matches: 4. The CDR3 sequence is CASTGTSEYNEQFF. The CDR3 region has the DNA TGTGCCAGCACGGGGACTAGCGAGTACAATGAGCAGTTCTTC.

The J gene is TRBJ1-2, the V gene TRBV10-3; the D is unclear. This CDR3 region has 15 residues. Trimming cost V 3 bases and J 4 bases, with 15 bases left between them. Germline CDR1 reads ENHRY; CDR2 reads SYGVKD. The CDR3 loop reads CAISDSPEGSYGYTF. CDR3 bases: TGTGCCATCAGTGACTCCCCAGAGGGCAGCTATGGCTACACCTTC.

This chain uses TRBV5-1 with TRBJ2-1; D is perhaps TRBD2 (5 bases). The V end lost 4 bases, the J end lost 7 bases, and 18 bases lay between the germline ends. The germline CDR1 and CDR2 sequences are SGHRS and YFSETQ. This CDR3 has 15 residues. CDR3 protein: CASSRIAITGNEQFF. CDR3 sequence (DNA): TGCGCCAGCAGCCGCATAGCGATCACGGGAAATGAGCAGTTCTTC.

The V call is TRBV11-2, the J call TRBJ1-1, with a tentative D call TRBD1 (6 bases). Trimming left V 1 base short and J 4 bases short, with 16 bases between. This CDR3 contains 16 residues. The germline CDR1 and CDR2 sequences are SGHAT and FQNNGV. The CDR3 DNA is TGTGCCAGCAGCTTAGCCTTCCAAGGGGGATCCACTGAAGCTTTCTTT. This encodes CASSLAFQGGSTEAFF.

The rearrangement links TRBV6-6 to TRBJ2-5; a possible D gene is TRBD2 (6 bases). The last part of the DNA fits TRBJ2-7 better; the J call may be wrong. From germline, CDR1 is MNHNY and CDR2 SVGAGI (reference sequence). The CDR3 totals 11 residues. CDR3: CASMGGYEQYF. The CDR3 DNA follows: TGTGCCAGCATGGGGGGATACGAGCAGTACTTC.

CDR3 residues: CASSSDTTGWSGNTIYF. CDR3 nucleotides: TGTGCCAGCAGCAGTGACACGACAGGGTGGTCTGGAAACACCATATATTTT. The chain combines TRBV9 with TRBJ1-3; 7 bases are shared with TRBD1. The CDR3 is made up of 17 amino acids. Germline V gene sequence: CDR1 SGDLS, CDR2 YYNGEE. Trimming at V came to 4 bases and at J to 1 base, leaving 11 bases not matched to a gene.

The V and J genes are TRBV5-1 and TRBJ1-3; 12 positions agree with TRBD1. Trimming took 1 base from V and 7 from J; bases not matched to a gene: 6. Germline V lookup: CDR1 SGHRS, CDR2 YFSETQ. There are 16 residues in the CDR3. The CDR3 protein is CASSLWGQGAENTIYF. The CDR3 DNA sequence: TGCGCCAGCAGCTTGTGGGGACAGGGGGCCGAGAACACCATATATTTT.